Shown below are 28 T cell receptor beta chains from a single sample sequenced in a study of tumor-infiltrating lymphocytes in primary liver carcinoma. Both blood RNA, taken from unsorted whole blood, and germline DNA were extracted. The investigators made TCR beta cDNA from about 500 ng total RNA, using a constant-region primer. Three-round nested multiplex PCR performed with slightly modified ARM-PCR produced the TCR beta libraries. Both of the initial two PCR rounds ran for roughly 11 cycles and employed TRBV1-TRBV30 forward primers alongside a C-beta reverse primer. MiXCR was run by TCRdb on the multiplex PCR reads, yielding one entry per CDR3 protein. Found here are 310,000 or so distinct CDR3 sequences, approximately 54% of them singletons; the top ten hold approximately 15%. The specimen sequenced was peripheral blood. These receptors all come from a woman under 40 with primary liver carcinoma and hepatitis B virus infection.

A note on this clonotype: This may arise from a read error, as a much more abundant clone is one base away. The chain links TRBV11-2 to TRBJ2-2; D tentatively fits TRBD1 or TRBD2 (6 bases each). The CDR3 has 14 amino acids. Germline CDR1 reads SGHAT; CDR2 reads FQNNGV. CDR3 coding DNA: TGTGCCAGCCACAGGTCGGGGGCGGCCGGGGGGCTGTTTTTT. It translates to CASHRSGAAGGLFF.

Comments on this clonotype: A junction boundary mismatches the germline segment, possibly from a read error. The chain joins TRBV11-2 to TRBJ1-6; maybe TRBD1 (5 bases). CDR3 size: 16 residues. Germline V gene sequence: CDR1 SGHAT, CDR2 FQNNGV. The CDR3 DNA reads TGTGCCAATAGCCCGGGTTTCGGGACCTATGATTCACCCCTCCACTTT. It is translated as CANSPGFGTYDSPLHF.

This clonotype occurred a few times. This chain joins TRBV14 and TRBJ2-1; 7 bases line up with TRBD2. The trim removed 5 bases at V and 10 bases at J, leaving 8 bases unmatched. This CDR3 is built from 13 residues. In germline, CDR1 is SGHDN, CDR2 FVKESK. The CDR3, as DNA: TGTGCCAGCAGCGCCTGGCTAGCGGACGAGCAGTTCTTC. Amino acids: CASSAWLADEQFF.

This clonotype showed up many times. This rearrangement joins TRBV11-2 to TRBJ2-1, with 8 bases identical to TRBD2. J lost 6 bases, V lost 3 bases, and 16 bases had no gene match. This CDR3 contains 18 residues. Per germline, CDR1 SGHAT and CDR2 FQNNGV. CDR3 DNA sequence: TGTGCCAGCAGCTTCTCCGGGACTAGTTTTTTGGGGGGCAATGAGCAGTTCTTC. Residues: CASSFSGTSFLGGNEQFF.

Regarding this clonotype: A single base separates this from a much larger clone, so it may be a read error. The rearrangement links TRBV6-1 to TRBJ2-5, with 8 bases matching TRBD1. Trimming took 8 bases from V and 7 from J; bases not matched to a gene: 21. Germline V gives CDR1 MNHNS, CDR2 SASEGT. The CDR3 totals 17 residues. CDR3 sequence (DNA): TGTGCCAGCGGAGTACGAGTTGGGACAGGTCGAGGAGGGACCCAGTACTTC. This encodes CASGVRVGTGRGGTQYF.

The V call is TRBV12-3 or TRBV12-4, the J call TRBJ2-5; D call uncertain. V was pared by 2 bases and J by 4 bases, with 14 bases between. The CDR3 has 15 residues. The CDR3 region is CASSLQRLIPETQYF. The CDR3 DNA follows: TGTGCCAGCAGTTTACAGCGACTCATACCAGAGACCCAGTACTTC.

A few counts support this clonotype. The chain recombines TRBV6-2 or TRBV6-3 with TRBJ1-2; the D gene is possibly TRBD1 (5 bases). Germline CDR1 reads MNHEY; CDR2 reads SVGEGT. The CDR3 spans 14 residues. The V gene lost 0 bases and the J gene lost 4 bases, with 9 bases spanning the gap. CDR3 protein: CASSYSGLFYGYTF. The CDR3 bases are TGTGCCAGCAGTTACTCGGGACTCTTCTATGGCTACACCTTC.

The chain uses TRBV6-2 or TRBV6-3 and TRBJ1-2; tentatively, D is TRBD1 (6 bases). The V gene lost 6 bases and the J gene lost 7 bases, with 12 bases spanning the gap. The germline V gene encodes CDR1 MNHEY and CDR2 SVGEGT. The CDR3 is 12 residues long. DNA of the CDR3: TGTGCCAGCAGCCCCACAGGGACTGGCTACACCTTC. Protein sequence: CASSPTGTGYTF.

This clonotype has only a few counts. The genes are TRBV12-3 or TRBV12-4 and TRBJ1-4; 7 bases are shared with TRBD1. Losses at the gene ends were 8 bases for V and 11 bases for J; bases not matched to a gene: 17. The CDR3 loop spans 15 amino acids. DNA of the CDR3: TGTGCCAGCCGGACCTCGGGACAGCGGACATCTAAACTGTTTTTT. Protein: CASRTSGQRTSKLFF.

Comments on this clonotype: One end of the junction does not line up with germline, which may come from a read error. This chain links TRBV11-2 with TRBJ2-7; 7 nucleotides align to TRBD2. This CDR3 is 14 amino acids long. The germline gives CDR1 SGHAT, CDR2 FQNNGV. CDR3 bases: TGTGTCAGCAGCTTAAGCGGGGTAGTCTACGAGCAGTACTTC. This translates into CVSSLSGVVYEQYF.

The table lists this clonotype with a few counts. The CDR3 protein is CAWMGGSGETQYF. The CDR3 bases are TGTGCCTGGATGGGCGGGAGCGGAGAGACCCAGTACTTC. V usage is TRBV30 and J usage is TRBJ2-5, with TRBD2 matching 7 bases. J lost 4 bases, V lost 4 bases, and 6 bases had no gene match. This CDR3 is built from 13 residues. Germline V gives CDR1 GTSNPN, CDR2 SVGIG (reference sequence).

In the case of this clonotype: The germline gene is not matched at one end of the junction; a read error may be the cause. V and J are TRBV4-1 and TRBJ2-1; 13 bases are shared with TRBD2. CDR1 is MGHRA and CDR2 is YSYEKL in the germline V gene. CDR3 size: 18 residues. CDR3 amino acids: CASSQDTTSGRVYNEQFF. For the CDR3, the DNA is TGCGCCAGCAGTCAAGACACTACTAGCGGGAGGGTATACAATGAGCAGTTCTTC.

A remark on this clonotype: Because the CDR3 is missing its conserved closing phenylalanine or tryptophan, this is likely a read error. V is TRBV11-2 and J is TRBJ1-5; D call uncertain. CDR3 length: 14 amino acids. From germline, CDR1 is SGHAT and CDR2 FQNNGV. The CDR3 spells CASSLEGSNQSQHC. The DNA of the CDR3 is TGTGCCAGCAGCTTAGAAGGTAGCAATCAGTCCCAGCATTGT.

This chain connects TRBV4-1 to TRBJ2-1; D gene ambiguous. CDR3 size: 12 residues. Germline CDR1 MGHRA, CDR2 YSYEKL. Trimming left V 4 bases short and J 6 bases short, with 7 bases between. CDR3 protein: CASSPSFNEQFF. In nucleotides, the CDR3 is TGCGCCAGCAGCCCGAGTTTCAATGAGCAGTTCTTC.

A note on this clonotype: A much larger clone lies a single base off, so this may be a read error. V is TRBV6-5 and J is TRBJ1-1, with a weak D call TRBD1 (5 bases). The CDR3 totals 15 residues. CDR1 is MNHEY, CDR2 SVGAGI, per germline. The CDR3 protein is CASRYSASGNSEAFF. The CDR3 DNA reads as TGTGCCAGCAGGTACTCGGCGTCAGGGAACTCGGAAGCTTTCTTT.

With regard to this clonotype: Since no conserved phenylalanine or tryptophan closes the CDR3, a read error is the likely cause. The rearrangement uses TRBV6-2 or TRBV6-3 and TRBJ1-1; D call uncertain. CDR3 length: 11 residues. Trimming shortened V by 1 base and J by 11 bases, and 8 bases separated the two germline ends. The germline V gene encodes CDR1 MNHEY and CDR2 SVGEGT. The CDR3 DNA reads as TGTGCCAGCAGTTACTTGGGGTTTGCTTTCTCT. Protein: CASSYLGFAFS.

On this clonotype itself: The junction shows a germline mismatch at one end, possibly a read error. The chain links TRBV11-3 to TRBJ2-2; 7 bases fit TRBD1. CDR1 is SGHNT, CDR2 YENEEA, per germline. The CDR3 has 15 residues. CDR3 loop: CASTRDSQNTGELLF. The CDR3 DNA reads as TGTGCCAGCACCCGGGACAGTCAGAACACCGGGGAGCTGCTTTTT. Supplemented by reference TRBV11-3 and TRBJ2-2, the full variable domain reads EAGVVQSPRYKIIEKKQPVAFWCNPISGHNTLYWYLQNLGQGPELLIRYENEEAVDDSQLPKDRFSAERLKGVDSTLKIQPAELGDSAVYLCASTRDSQNTGELLFGEGSRLTVL.

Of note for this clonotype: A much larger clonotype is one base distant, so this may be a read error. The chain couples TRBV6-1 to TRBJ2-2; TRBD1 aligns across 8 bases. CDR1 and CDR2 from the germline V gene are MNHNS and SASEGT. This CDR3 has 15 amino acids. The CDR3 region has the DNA TGTGCCAACAGTGAAGCGGACAGGGTCCCCGGGGAGCTGTTTTTT. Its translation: CANSEADRVPGELFF.

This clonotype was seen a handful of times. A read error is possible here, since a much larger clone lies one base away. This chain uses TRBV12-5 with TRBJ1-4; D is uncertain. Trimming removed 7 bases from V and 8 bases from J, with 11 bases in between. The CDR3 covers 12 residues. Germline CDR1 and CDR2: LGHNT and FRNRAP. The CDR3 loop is CASALGREKLFF. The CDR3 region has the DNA TGTGCTAGTGCTCTAGGACGCGAAAAACTGTTTTTT. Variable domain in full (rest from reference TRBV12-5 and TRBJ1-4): DARVTQTPRHKVTEMGQEVTMRCQPILGHNTVFWYRQTMMQGLELLAYFRNRAPLDDSGMPKDRFSAEMPDATLATLKIQPSEPRDSAVYFCASALGREKLFFGSGTQLSVL.

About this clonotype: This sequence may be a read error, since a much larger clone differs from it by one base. CDR3: CASSSRDRDYEQYF. The DNA of the CDR3 is TGTGCCAGCAGCTCCCGGGACAGGGACTACGAGCAGTACTTC. This chain uses TRBV6-6 with TRBJ2-7; the match to TRBD1 covers 9 bases. The CDR3 spans 14 residues. V shed 6 bases, J shed 3 bases, and the junction held 6 bases outside the gene matches. Germline assignment: CDR1 MNHNY and CDR2 SVGAGI (reference sequence).

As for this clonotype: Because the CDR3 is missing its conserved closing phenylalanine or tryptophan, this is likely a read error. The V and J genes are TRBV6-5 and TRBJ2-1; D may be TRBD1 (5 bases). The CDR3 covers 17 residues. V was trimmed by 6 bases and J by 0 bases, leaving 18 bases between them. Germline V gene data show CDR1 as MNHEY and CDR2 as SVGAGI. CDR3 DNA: TGTGCCAGCAGGCCCGACAGTCTCGCTACCTCCTACAATGAGCAGTTCCTC. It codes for CASRPDSLATSYNEQFL.

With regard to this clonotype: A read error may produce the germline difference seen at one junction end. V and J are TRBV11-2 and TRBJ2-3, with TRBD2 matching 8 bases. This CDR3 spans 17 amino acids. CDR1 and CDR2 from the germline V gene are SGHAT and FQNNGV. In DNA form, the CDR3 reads TGTGCCAACAGCATAGATAGCGGGATCTATCCTACAGATACGCAGTATTTT. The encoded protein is CANSIDSGIYPTDTQYF. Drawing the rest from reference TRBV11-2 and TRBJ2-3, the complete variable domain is EAGVAQSPRYKIIEKRQSVAFWCNPISGHATLYWYQQILGQGPKLLIQFQNNGVVDDSQLPKDRFSAERLKGVDSTLKIQPAKLEDSAVYLCANSIDSGIYPTDTQYFGPGTRLTVL.

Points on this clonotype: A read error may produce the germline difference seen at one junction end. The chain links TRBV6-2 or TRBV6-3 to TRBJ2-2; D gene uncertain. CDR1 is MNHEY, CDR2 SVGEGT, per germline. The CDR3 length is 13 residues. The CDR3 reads CASRPRGSGELFF. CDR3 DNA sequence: TGTGCAAGCAGACCCAGAGGCTCCGGGGAGCTGTTTTTT.

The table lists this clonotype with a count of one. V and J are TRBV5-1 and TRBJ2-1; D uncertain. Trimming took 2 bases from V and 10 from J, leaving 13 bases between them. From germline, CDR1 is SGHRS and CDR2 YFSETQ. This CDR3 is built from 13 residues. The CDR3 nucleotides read TGCGCCAGCAGCTTCTTTGGGGAAGGGGAGCAGTTCTTC. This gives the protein CASSFFGEGEQFF.

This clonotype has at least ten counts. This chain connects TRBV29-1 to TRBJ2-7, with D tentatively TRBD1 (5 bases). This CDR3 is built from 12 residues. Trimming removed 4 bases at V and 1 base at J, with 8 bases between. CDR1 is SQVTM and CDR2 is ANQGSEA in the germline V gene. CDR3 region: CSVVKGSYEQYF. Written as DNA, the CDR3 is TGCAGCGTTGTTAAGGGGTCCTACGAGCAGTACTTC.

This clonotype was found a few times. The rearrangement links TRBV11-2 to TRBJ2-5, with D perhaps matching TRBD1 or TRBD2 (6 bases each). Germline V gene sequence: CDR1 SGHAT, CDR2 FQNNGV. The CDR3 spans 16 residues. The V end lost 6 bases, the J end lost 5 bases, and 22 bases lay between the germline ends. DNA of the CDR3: TGTGCCAGCAGTTTATTTTCGGGGGCCAGCGGGGAGACCCAGTACTTC. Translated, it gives CASSLFSGASGETQYF.

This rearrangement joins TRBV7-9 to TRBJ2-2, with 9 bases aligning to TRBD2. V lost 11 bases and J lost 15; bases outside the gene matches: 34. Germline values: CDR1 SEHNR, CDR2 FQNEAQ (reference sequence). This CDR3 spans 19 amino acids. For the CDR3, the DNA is TGTGCCGCGGGGGGGCGTCGGGACACTTACTCGTTGAACACCGGGAAGTTGTTTTTT. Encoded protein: CAAGGRRDTYSLNTGKLFF.

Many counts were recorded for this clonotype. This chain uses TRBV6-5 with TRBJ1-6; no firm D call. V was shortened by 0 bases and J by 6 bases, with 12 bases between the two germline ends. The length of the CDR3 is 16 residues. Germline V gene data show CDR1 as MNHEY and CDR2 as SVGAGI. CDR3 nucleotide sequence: TGTGCCAGCAGTTACTCGACCGGACGGATTAATTCACCCCTCCACTTT. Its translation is CASSYSTGRINSPLHF.